This entry lists 9 T cell receptor beta chains sequenced from one sample in a study of T-cell reconstitution after alpha-beta-depleted transplantation in children. For TCRbeta, the library was prepared with unique molecular identifiers. Each CDR3 protein gets one entry after TCRdb re-called the PCR reads with MiXCR. This table has just under 550,000 distinct CDR3 sequences, 15% to 20% appearing once. The sequenced sample was PBMCs from the stem cell graft donor, obtained from the stem cell graft. The origin of the receptors is a human donor who donated a stem cell graft to a child with acute lymphoblastic leukemia.

CDR3 residues: CASSQDLALAGELFF. The CDR3 DNA is TGTGCCAGCAGCCAAGATCTGGCGCTCGCCGGGGAGCTGTTTTTT. The rearrangement joins TRBV3-1 to TRBJ2-2, with D uncertain. The CDR3 covers 15 residues. Looked up from germline, CDR1 is LGHDT and CDR2 is YNNKEL (reference sequence). Deletions cut 0 bases from V and 6 bases from J, with 11 bases between. Combining the CDR3 with reference TRBV3-1 and TRBJ2-2 gives the whole variable domain DTAVSQTPKYLVTQMGNDKSIKCEQNLGHDTMYWYKQDSKKFLKIMFSYNNKELIINETVPNRFSPKSPDKAHLNLHINSLELGDSAVYFCASSQDLALAGELFFGEGSRLTVL.

This clonotype was detected a few times. The V and J genes are TRBV24-1 and TRBJ2-1; 7 bases map to TRBD1. This CDR3 contains 17 residues. V gave up 5 bases and J gave up 3 bases; unmatched junction bases: 12. Germline CDR1 and CDR2: KGHDR and SFDVKD. In DNA, the CDR3 is TGTGCCACCAGTGGATCCGGGACAGAGGGTTTCTACAATGAGCAGTTCTTC. This encodes CATSGSGTEGFYNEQFF.

The rearrangement uses TRBV6-5 and TRBJ2-5; TRBD2 agrees at 9 bases. This CDR3 has 16 residues. With 4 bases clipped from V and 4 bases from J, the junction kept 10 bases outside the gene matches. The germline V gene encodes CDR1 MNHEY and CDR2 SVGAGI. The CDR3 bases are TGTGCCAGCAGTTCCCGTACTAGCGGGTCCTCAGAGACCCAGTACTTC. Its protein is CASSSRTSGSSETQYF.

The V call is TRBV5-1, the J call TRBJ2-1; TRBD2 matches 8 bases. The J segment lost 8 bases and the V segment lost 3 bases, leaving 4 bases of the junction unmatched. Germline V lookup: CDR1 SGHRS, CDR2 YFSETQ. The CDR3 has 13 residues. The CDR3 region has the DNA TGCGCCAGCAGCTCAGGACTAGCCGATGAGCAGTTCTTC. It translates to CASSSGLADEQFF.

The chain links TRBV29-1 to TRBJ2-7; the D gene is possibly TRBD1 (7 bases). The CDR3 has 22 amino acids. With 5 bases removed from V and 2 bases from J, the gap between germline ends came to 40 bases. Germline V gene lookup returns CDR1 SQVTM and CDR2 ANQGSEA. The CDR3 loop is CSVLRRPSKPGAPTGLAYEQYF. Here the CDR3 DNA reads TGCAGCGTTCTTAGACGGCCCTCAAAGCCGGGGGCCCCGACAGGGTTGGCCTACGAGCAGTACTTC.

This clonotype was counted at least ten times. The gene calls are TRBV3-1 and TRBJ2-7; 10 bases are shared with TRBD1. Germline CDR1 is LGHDT and CDR2 is YNNKEL (reference sequence). The CDR3 has 14 residues. The V segment lost 5 bases and the J segment 5 bases; nucleotides outside the gene matches: 6. Written as DNA, the CDR3 is TGTGCCAGCAGCGGTCGGGACAGGGGCCACGAGCAGTACTTC. Amino acid sequence: CASSGRDRGHEQYF.

This clonotype showed up just a few times. J is TRBJ2-7 and V is TRBV6-5, with D perhaps matching TRBD2 (6 bases). V lost 0 bases and J lost 3, with 15 bases in between. The CDR3 spans 16 residues. Germline loops: CDR1 MNHEY, CDR2 SVGAGI. The CDR3 nucleotides are TGTGCCAGCAGTTACTCCAACAAGGGGACTCTCTACGAGCAGTACTTC. Translating it yields CASSYSNKGTLYEQYF.

This clonotype came up many times. The rearrangement links TRBV5-1 to TRBJ2-1; D may be TRBD1 (6 bases). Deletions cut 0 bases from V and 4 bases from J, with 11 bases between. There are 15 residues in the CDR3. Germline V CDR1 and CDR2: SGHRS, YFSETQ. DNA for the CDR3: TGCGCCAGCAGCTTGGCACCAGGGGCTTACAATGAGCAGTTCTTC. Amino acids: CASSLAPGAYNEQFF. Complete variable domain (other parts from reference TRBV5-1 and TRBJ2-1): KAGVTQTPRYLIKTRGQQVTLSCSPISGHRSVSWYQQTPGQGLQFLFEYFSETQRNKGNFPGRFSGRQFSNSRSEMNVSTLELGDSALYLCASSLAPGAYNEQFFGPGTRLTVL.

This clonotype turned up a few times. The V call is TRBV11-1, the J call TRBJ2-1; tentatively, D is TRBD2 (5 bases). This CDR3 contains 18 residues. Germline V gene data show CDR1 as SGHAT and CDR2 as FQDESV (reference sequence). Trimming stripped 8 bases from V and 0 bases from J, with 23 bases between. The CDR3 loop reads CASGTSSRGKSSYNEQFF. The CDR3 DNA sequence: TGTGCCAGCGGAACTAGTTCGAGAGGGAAAAGCTCCTACAATGAGCAGTTCTTC.